This T cell receptor beta chain stems from a study of blood T cell repertoires in COVID-19. Study-level information: There were acute and convalescent COVID-19 samples, and they came from the United States, Italy and Spain. T cells, B-cell-depleted T cells, or PBMCs supplied cDNA or gDNA.

Only in-frame clones appear in the TCRdb table, and some are missing; sequencing was by immunoSEQ multiplex PCR. The sample has 140,000 or so clones, 65% to 85% seen once. This CDR3 contains 14 residues. V lost 6 bases and J 7 bases, leaving 19 bases between the germline ends. The germline gives CDR1 MNHEY, CDR2 SVGAGI. This rearrangement joins TRBV6-5 to TRBJ2-7, with D possibly matching TRBD1 (6 bases). The specimen was peripheral blood. The clonotype originates from a man between 50 and 59 years old with active or convalescent COVID-19. CDR3 nucleotides: TGTGCCAGCAGCCTAGCTGCAGGGGTGGGGGAGCAGTACTTC. Translated, it gives CASSLAAGVGEQYF.